One and the same sample provided the 5 T cell receptor beta chains below, sequenced in a study of T cells after yellow fever vaccination (dated by TCRdb to between 2018 and 2020). The library came from 5' RACE. Instrument on record: Illumina NovaSeq 6000. TCRdb itself trimmed the public reads at Q25 with fastp, ran MiXCR and retained productive beta chains. Records with the same CDR3 protein are collapsed into one entry carrying the most frequent genes and DNA. This sample comprises 300,000 to 350,000 distinct CDR3 sequences, 3.5% to 5% of them detected only once. The ten largest clones add up to 15% to 20% of the sample. In the paper's terms, the treatment or condition label means: live attenuated yellow fever vaccine strain. The input for sequencing was PBMCs, taken 15 days after the yellow fever booster vaccination. The receptor source for this set is a man aged 18 to 29 who received the YFV17D yellow fever vaccine.

This clonotype has ten or more counts. The chain joins TRBV27 to TRBJ2-3; TRBD2 aligns across 12 bases. J gave up 0 bases and V 4 bases, and 11 bases lay outside the gene matches. Per the germline V gene, CDR1 is MNHEY and CDR2 is SMNVEV (reference sequence). The CDR3 extends over 19 amino acids. CDR3 sequence reads: CASSWDGTSGFPSTDTQYF. Written as DNA, the CDR3 is TGTGCCAGCAGTTGGGACGGGACTAGCGGGTTCCCTAGCACAGATACGCAGTATTTT.

This clonotype was detected many times. The rearrangement joins TRBV4-1 to TRBJ2-3; possible D gene TRBD2, 5 bases. This CDR3 is built from 15 residues. Looked up from germline, CDR1 is MGHRA and CDR2 is YSYEKL. V was cut by 4 bases and J by 2 bases, with 13 bases left in between. CDR3: CASSPSNGDTDTQYF. CDR3 coding DNA: TGCGCCAGCAGCCCGAGTAACGGGGACACAGATACGCAGTATTTT.

The CDR3 spells CASSQGVTSGTSYEQYF. In nucleotides, the CDR3 is TGTGCCAGCAGCCAAGGGGTGACTAGCGGGACCTCCTACGAGCAGTACTTC. V gene TRBV4-2 combines with J gene TRBJ2-7, with 11 bases that match TRBD2. Germline trimming cut 1 base from V and 0 bases from J; bases unmatched to any gene: 5. The length of the CDR3 is 17 residues. CDR1 and CDR2 (germline): LGHNA, YNFKEQ.

The J gene is TRBJ1-2, the V gene TRBV29-1, with 9 bases that match TRBD1. Germline V gene sequence: CDR1 SQVTM, CDR2 ANQGSEA. This CDR3 has 15 residues. J was trimmed by 2 bases and V by 6 bases; bases with no gene match: 10. The CDR3 loop reads CSVWAPTGGNYGYTF. CDR3 DNA: TGCAGCGTGTGGGCGCCTACAGGGGGCAACTATGGCTACACCTTC.

This clonotype was seen a few times. In nucleotides, the CDR3 is TGTGCCAGCACGCAAACAGGGGTGGGTACTGAAGCTTTCTTT. Its protein is CASTQTGVGTEAFF. The chain couples TRBV25-1 to TRBJ1-1, with 7 bases lining up with TRBD1. Per germline, CDR1 MGHDK and CDR2 SYGVNS. The CDR3 length is 14 residues. V lost 7 bases, J lost 5 bases, and 10 bases stayed unmatched.